This TCR beta chain was obtained from a study of blood T cells in healthy people across ages. On the study more broadly: Capturing about one barcoded beta molecule per two T cells was achieved by template switching. General study results and limits: CMV status of donors was not determined, possibly confounding expanded clonotype changes. Across the age range, TCR beta diversity per million T cells fell in a roughly linear way.

The CDR3 contains 12 residues. Germline CDR1 reads SQVTM; CDR2 reads ANQGSEA. Sample-barcoded 5' priming and a J-beta primer mix drove a second PCR of 7 to 11 cycles. TCRdb processed the 5' RACE reads anew with MiXCR; each CDR3 protein has one entry. The data hold approximately 690,000 distinct CDR3 sequences, with about 54% observed a single time. For this clonotype: The antigen is undetermined.

Sequenced material: blood. The receptor was isolated from a man aged 55 to 70 in good health. This chain connects TRBV29-1 to TRBJ1-2; 9 nucleotides align to TRBD1. CDR3 nucleotide sequence: TGCATCGGGGACAGGGCGCAGGGGGGCTACACCTTC. It codes for CIGDRAQGGYTF.